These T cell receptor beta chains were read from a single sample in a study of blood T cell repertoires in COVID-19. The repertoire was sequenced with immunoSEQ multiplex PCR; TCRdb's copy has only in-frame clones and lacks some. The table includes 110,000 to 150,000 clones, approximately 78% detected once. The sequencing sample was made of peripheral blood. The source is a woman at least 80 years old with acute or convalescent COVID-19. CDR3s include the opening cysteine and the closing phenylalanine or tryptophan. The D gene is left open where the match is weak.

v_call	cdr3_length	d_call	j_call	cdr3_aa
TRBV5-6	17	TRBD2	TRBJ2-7	CASTPTILRGGGYEQYF
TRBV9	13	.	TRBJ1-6	CASSVLGDSPLHF
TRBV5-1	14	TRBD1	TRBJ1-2	CASSLTTGVYGYTF
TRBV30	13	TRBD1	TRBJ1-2	CAWSVTGEGGYTF
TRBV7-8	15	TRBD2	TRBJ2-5	CASRPLAGGPGTQYF
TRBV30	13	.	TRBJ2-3	CAWGTDGSHTQYF
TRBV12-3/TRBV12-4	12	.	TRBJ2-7	CASSSGGYEQYF
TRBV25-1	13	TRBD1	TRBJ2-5	CASGDRGLETQYF
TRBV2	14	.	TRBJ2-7	CASSDRFYHYEQYF
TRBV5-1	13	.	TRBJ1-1	CASSQQGGTEAFF
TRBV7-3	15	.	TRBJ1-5	CASRPPGDSNQPQHF
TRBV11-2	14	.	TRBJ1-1	CASTSQTGYTEAFF
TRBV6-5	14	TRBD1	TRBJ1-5	CASKGTGIEQPQHF
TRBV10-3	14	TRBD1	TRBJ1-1	CAGRDRAVDTEAFF
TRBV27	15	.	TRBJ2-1	CASSYGGISYNEQFF
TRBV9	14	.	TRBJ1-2	CASSVGDTNYGYTF
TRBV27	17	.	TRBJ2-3	CASSLSWPGVGTDTQYF
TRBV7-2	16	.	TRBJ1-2	CASSLGGGRAGYGYTF
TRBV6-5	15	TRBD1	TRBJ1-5	CASADRGFSNQPQHF
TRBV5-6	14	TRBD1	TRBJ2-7	CASSGKGGRYEQYF
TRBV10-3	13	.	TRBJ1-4	CAISELGSEKLFF
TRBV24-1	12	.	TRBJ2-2	CATDTNTGELFF
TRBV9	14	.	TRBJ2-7	CASSVAPQMYEQYF
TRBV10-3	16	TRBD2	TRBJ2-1	CAINSIAGGDYNEQFF
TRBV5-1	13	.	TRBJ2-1	CASSLGLVNEQFF
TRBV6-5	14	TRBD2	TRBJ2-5	CASRGLAGVETQYF
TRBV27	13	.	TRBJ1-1	CASGQFGMTEAFF
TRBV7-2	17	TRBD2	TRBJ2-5	CASRPRRTSGAPETQYF
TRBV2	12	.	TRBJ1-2	CASNPGLYGYTF
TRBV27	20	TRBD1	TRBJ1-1	CASSLLTPTGLRYMNTEAFF
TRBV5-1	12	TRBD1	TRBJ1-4	CASSGDRRGLFF
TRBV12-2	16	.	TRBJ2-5	CASRPTKVTFQETQYF
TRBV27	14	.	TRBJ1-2	CASSSDRRSYGYTF
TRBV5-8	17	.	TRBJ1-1	CASTPKRESLGNTEAFF
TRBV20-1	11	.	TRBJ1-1	CSIQGNTEAFF
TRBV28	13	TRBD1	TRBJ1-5	CASRPGGGQPQHF
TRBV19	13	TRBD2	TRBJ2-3	CATSGGRGDTQYF
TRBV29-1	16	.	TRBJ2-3	CSVDRSSLRGTDTQYF
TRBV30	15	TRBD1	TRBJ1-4	CAWSVGGQGGKKLFF
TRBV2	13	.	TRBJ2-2	CASSPNRAGELFF
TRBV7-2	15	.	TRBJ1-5	CASSPGTLSNQPQHF
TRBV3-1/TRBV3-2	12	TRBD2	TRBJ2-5	CASARGGETQYF
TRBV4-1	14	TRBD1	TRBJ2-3	CASSPRQGIDTQYF
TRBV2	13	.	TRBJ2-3	CASKAVGVRTQYF
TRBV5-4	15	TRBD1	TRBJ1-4	CASSLELQGNEKLFF
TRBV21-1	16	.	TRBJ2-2	CASRSYRALQDGELFF
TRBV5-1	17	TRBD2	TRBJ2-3	CASSWPLLAGSTDTQYF
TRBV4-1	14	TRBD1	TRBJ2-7	CASSRQTGFYEQYF
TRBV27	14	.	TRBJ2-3	CASSSGGPVDTQYF
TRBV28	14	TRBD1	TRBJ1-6	CASSLDRANSPLHF
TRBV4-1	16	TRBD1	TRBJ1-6	CASSQEGTGGDSPLHF
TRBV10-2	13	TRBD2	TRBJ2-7	CATSLAGAYEQYF
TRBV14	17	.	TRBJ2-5	CASSPRLLSFPQETQYF
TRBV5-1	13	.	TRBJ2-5	CASSLGSQETQYF
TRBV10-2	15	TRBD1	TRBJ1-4	CASRARTGRGEKLFF
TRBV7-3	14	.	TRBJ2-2	CASSLQGNTGELFF
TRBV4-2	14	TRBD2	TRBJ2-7	CASSRTSGGYEQYF